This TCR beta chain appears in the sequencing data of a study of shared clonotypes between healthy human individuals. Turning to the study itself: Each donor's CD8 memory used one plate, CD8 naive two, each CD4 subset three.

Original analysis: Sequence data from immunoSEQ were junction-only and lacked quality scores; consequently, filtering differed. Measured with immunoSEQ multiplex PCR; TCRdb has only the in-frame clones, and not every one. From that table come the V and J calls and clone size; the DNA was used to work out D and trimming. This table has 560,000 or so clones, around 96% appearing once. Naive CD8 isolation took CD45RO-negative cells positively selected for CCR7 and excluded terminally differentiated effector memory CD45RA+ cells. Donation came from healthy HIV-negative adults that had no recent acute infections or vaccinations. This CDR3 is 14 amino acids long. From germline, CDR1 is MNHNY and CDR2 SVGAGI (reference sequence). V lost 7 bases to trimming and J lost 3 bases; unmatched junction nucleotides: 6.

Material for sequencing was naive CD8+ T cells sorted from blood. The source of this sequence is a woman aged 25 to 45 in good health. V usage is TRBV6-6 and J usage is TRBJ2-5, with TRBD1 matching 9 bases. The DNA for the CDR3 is TGTGCCAGCAATCCGGGACAGGGAAAAGAGACCCAGTACTTC. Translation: CASNPGQGKETQYF.